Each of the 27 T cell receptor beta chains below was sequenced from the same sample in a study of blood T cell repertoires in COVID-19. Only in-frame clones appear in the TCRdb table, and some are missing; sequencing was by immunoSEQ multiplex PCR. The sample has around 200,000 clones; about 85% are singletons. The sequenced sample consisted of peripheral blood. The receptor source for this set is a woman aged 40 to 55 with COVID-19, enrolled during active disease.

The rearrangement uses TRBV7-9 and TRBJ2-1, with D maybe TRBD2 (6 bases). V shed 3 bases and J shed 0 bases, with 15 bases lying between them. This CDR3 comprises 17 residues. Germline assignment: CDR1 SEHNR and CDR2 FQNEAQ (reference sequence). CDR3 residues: CASSLVLASSSYNEQFF. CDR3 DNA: TGTGCCAGCAGCTTGGTGCTAGCGTCGTCCTCCTACAATGAGCAGTTCTTC.

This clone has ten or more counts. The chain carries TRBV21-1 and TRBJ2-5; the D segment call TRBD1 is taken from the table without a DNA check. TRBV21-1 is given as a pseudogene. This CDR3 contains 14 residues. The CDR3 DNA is TGTGCCAGCAGCAAACAGGGGGGCCAAGAGACCCAGTACTTC. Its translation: CASSKQGGQETQYF.

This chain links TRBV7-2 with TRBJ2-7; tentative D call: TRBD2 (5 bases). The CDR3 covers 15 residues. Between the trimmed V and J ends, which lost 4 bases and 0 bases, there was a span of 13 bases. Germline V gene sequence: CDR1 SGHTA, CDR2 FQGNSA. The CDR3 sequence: CASSSPVGASYEQYF. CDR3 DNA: TGTGCCAGCAGCTCCCCTGTGGGAGCCTCCTACGAGCAGTACTTC.

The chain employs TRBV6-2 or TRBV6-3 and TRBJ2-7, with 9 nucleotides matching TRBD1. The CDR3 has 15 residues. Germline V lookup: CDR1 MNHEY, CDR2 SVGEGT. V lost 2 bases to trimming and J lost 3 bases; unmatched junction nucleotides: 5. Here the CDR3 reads CASSYPGTGIYEQYF. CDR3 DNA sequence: TGTGCCAGCAGTTACCCCGGGACAGGGATCTACGAGCAGTACTTC.

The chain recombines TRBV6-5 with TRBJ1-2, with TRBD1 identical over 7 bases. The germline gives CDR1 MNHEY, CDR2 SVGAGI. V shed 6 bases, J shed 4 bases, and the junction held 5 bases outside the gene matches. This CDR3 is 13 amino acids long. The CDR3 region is CASSLGQTYGYTF. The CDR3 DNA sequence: TGTGCCAGCAGCCTGGGACAGACCTATGGCTACACCTTC.

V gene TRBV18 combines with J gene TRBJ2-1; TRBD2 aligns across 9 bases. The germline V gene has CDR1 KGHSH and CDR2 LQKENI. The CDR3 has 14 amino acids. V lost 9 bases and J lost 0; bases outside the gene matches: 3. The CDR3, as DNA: TGTGCCAGTTCTAGCGGGAACTCCTACAATGAGCAGTTCTTC. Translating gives CASSSGNSYNEQFF.

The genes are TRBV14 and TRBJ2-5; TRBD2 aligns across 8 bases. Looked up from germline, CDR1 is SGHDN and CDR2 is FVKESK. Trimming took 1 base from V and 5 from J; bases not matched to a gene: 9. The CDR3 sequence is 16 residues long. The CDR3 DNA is TGTGCCAGCAGCCAAGTATATGCGGGGGGCCAGGAGACCCAGTACTTC. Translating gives CASSQVYAGGQETQYF.

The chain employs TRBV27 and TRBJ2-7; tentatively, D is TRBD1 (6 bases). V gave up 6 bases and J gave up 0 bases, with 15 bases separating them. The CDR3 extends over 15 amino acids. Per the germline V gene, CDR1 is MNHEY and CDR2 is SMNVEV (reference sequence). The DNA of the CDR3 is TGTGCCAGCAGATACCTGGACAGCGTCTCCTACGAGCAGTACTTC. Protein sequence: CASRYLDSVSYEQYF.

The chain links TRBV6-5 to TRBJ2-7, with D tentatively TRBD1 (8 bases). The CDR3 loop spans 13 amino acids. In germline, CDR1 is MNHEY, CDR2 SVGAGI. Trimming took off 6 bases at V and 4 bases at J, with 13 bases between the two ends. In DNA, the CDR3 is TGTGCCAGCAGCAACAGGGGGGGTTACGAGCAGTACTTC. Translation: CASSNRGGYEQYF.

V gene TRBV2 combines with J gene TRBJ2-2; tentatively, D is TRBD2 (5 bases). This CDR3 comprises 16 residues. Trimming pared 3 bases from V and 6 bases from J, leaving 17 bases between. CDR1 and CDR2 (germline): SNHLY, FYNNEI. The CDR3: CASSDIGMRAPGELFF. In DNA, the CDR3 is TGTGCCAGCAGTGATATCGGGATGAGGGCTCCCGGGGAGCTGTTTTTT.

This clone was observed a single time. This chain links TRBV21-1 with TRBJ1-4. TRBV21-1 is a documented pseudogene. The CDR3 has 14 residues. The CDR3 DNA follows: TGTGCCAGCAGCAACAGGGAGCGGGGGAGGAAACTGTTTTTT. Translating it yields CASSNRERGRKLFF.

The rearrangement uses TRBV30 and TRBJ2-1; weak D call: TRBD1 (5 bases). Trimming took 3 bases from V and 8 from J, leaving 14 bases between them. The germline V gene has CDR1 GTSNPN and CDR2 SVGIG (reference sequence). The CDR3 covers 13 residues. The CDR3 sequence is CAWSLQGRHEQFF. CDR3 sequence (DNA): TGTGCCTGGAGCCTGCAGGGTCGGCATGAGCAGTTCTTC.

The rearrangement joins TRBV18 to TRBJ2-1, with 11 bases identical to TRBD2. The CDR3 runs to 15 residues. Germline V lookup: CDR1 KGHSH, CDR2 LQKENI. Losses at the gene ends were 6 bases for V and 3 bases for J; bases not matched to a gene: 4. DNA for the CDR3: TGTGCCAGCTCGCCCGGGACTAGCGGCTACAATGAGCAGTTCTTC. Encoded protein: CASSPGTSGYNEQFF.

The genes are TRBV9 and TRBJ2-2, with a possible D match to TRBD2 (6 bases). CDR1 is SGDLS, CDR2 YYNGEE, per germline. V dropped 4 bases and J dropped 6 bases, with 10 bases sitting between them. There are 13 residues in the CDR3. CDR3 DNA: TGTGCCAGCAGCCGACCGGGGGCCGGGGAGCTGTTTTTT. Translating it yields CASSRPGAGELFF.

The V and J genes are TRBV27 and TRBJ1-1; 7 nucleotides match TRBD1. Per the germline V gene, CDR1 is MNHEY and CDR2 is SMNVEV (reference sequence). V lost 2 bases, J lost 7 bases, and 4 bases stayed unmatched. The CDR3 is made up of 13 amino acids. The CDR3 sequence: CASSLNTGDEAFF. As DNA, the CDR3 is TGTGCCAGCAGTTTAAATACAGGGGATGAAGCTTTCTTT.

In DNA, the CDR3 is TGTGCCAGCAGCTCGCCCTTTCGTGGGGGGGCCGGAGGCGGGGAGCTGTTTTTT. Its protein product is CASSSPFRGGAGGGELFF. The V call is TRBV5-4, the J call TRBJ2-2; tentative D call: TRBD2 (7 bases). Trimming left V 3 bases short and J 7 bases short, with 25 bases between. Germline lookup yields CDR1 SGHNT and CDR2 YYREEE (reference sequence). This CDR3 is 18 amino acids long.

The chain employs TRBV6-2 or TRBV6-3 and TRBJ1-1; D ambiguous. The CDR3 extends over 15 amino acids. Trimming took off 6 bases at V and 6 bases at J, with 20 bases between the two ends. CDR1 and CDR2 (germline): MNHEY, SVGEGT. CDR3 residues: CASSSVGVRMPEAFF. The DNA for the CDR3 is TGTGCCAGCAGCTCGGTCGGAGTGAGGATGCCTGAAGCTTTCTTT.

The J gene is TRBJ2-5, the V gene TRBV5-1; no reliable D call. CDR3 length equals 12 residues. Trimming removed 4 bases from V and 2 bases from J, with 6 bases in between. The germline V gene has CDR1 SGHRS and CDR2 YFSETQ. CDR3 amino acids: CASSSTQETQYF. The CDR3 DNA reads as TGCGCCAGCAGCAGTACTCAAGAGACCCAGTACTTC.

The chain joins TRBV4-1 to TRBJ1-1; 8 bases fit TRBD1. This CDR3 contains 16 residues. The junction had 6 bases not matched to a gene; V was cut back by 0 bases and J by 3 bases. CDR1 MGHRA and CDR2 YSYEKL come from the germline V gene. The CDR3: CASSQDPAGGDTEAFF. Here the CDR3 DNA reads TGCGCCAGCAGCCAAGATCCGGCAGGGGGCGACACTGAAGCTTTCTTT.

CDR3 DNA: TGTGCCAGCAGTGTAATCGCGGGAATTGCAGATACGCAGTATTTT. It specifies CASSVIAGIADTQYF. This chain links TRBV6-4 with TRBJ2-3, with a possible D match to TRBD2 (6 bases). The V and J ends lost 4 bases and 4 bases respectively, with 15 bases between them. Germline lookup yields CDR1 MRHNA and CDR2 SNTAGT. This CDR3 is 15 amino acids long.

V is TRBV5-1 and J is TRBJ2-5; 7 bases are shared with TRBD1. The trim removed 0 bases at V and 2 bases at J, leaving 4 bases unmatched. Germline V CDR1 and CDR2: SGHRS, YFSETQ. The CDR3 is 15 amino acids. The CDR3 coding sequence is TGCGCCAGCAGCTTGGGACAGGGAAAACAAGAGACCCAGTACTTC. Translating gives CASSLGQGKQETQYF.

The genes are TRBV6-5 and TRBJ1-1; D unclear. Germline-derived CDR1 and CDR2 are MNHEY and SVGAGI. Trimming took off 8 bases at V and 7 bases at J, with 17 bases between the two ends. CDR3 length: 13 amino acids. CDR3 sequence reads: CASRGSVHGEAFF. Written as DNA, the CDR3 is TGTGCCAGCCGGGGTTCGGTTCATGGTGAAGCTTTCTTT.

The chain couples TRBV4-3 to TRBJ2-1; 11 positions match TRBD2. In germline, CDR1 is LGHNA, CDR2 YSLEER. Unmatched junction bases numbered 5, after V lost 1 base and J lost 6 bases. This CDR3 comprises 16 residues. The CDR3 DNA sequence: TGCGCCAGCAGCCAAGGGGCTAGCGGGGGGAGCAATGAGCAGTTCTTC. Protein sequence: CASSQGASGGSNEQFF.

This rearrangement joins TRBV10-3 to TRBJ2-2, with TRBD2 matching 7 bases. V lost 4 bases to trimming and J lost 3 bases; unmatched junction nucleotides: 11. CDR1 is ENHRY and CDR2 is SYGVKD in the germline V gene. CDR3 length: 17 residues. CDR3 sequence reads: CAISGREAGRDTGELFF. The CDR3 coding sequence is TGTGCCATCAGTGGTAGAGAGGCGGGGAGGGACACCGGGGAGCTGTTTTTT.

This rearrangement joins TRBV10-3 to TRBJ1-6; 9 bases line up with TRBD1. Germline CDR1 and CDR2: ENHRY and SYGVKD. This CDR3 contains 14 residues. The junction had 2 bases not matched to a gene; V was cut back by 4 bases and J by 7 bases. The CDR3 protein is CAISGGQGNSPLHF. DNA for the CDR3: TGTGCCATCAGTGGGGGACAGGGCAATTCACCCCTCCACTTT.

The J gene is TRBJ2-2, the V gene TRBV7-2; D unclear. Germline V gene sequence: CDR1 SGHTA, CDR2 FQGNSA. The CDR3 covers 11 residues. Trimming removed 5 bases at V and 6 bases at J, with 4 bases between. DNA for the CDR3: TGTGCCAGCAGCGAGGCCGGGGAGCTGTTTTTT. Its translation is CASSEAGELFF.

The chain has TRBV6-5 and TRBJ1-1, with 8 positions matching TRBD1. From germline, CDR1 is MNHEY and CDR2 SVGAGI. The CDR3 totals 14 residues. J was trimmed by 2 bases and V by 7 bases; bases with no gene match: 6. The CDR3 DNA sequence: TGTGCCAGCAATAGGGGACAGGTAAACACTGAAGCTTTCTTT. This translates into CASNRGQVNTEAFF.